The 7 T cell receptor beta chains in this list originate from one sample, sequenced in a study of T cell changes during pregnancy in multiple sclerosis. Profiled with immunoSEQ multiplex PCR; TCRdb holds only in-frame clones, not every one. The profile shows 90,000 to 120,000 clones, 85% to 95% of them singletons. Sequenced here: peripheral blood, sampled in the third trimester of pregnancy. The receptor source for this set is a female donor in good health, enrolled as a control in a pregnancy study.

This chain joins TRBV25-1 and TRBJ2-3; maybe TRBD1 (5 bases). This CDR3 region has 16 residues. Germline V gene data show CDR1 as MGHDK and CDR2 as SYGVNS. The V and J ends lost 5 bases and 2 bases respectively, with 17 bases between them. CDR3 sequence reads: CASSQEDTAYTDTQYF. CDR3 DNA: TGTGCCAGCAGTCAAGAGGACACGGCTTACACAGATACGCAGTATTTT.

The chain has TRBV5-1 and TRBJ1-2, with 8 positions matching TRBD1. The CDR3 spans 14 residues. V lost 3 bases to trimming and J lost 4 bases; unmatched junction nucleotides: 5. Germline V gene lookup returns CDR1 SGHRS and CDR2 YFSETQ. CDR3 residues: CASSSGQGRYGYTF. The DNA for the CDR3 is TGCGCCAGCAGCTCCGGACAGGGCCGCTATGGCTACACCTTC.

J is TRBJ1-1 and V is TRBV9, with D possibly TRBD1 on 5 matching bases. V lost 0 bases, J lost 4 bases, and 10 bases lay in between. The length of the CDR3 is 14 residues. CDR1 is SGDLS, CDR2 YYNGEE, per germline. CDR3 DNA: TGTGCCAGCAGCGTAGGGTGGGGGGTCACTGAAGCTTTCTTT. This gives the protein CASSVGWGVTEAFF.

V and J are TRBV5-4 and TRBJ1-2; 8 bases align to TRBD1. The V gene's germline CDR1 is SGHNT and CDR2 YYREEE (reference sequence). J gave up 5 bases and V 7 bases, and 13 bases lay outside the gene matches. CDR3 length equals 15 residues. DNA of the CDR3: TGTGCCAGCCGATCGGGGACAGGCGGGCAATATGGCTACACCTTC. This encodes CASRSGTGGQYGYTF.

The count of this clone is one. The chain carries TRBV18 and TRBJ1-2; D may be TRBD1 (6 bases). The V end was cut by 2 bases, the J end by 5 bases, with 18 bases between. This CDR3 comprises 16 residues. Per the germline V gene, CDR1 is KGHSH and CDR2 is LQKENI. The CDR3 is CASSPNRQDLEYGYTF. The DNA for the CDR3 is TGTGCCAGCTCACCAAATCGACAGGATCTTGAGTATGGCTACACCTTC.

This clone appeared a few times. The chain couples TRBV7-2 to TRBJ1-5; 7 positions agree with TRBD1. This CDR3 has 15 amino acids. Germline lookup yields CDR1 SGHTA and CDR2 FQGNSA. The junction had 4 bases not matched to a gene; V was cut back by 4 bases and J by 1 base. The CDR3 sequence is CASSSTGLSNQPQHF. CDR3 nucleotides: TGTGCCAGCAGCTCGACAGGGTTAAGCAATCAGCCCCAGCATTTT.

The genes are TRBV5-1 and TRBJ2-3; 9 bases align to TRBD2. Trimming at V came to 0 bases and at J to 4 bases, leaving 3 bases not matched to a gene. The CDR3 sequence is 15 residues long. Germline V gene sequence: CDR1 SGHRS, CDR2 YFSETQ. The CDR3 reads CASSLGRGGPDTQYF. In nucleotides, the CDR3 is TGCGCCAGCAGCTTGGGGCGGGGGGGCCCAGATACGCAGTATTTT. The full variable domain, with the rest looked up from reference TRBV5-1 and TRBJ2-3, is KAGVTQTPRYLIKTRGQQVTLSCSPISGHRSVSWYQQTPGQGLQFLFEYFSETQRNKGNFPGRFSGRQFSNSRSEMNVSTLELGDSALYLCASSLGRGGPDTQYFGPGTRLTVL.